This is a list of T cell receptor beta chains from one sample in a study of blood T cell repertoires in COVID-19. Sequenced by immunoSEQ multiplex PCR; TCRdb stores in-frame clones only, minus some. The sample holds about 210,000 clones, 85% seen once. The sample consisted of peripheral blood. The receptors come from an older woman with COVID-19, enrolled during active disease. Each CDR3 is given with its conserved first and last residue. The order of the fields is clone size, J gene, CDR3 length, D gene, V gene, CDR3 DNA, CDR3 protein. A D gene is named only where the DNA matches it firmly. Where a row states a size, it is once, few, many or the class of an expanded clone; other rows omit it.

>NA|TRBJ1-1|13|TRBD1|TRBV2
TGTGCCAGCAGTCGACAGGGGAACACTGAAGCTTTCTTT
CASSRQGNTEAFF
>NA|TRBJ1-5|16|TRBD1|TRBV18
TGTGCCAGCTCATCGAGGGGGCGAGGGAACAATCAGCCCCAGCATTTT
CASSSRGRGNNQPQHF
>NA|TRBJ1-1|10|TRBD1|TRBV29-1
TGCAGCGTGAGGACAGGGGAAGCTTTCTTT
CSVRTGEAFF
>NA|TRBJ1-1|13|NA|TRBV4-2
TGTGCCAGCAGAGTCCCGGGGGACACTGAAGCTTTCTTT
CASRVPGDTEAFF
>NA|TRBJ2-2|15|NA|TRBV4-2
TGTGCCAGCAGCATGCCAGGGGCGAACACCGGGGAGCTGTTTTTT
CASSMPGANTGELFF
>NA|TRBJ2-6|16|NA|TRBV11-2
TGTGCCAGCAGCTTAGAACTATCCAGCGGGGCCAACGTCCTGACTTTC
CASSLELSSGANVLTF
>NA|TRBJ2-7|17|NA|TRBV5-1
TGCGCCAGCAGCTTGGAGTTATTGGGGGGTGGGAATTACGAGCAGTACTTC
CASSLELLGGGNYEQYF
>few|TRBJ2-3|15|TRBD2|TRBV2
TGTGCCACCCTAAGACTAGCGCTTAGCACAGATACGCAGTATTTT
CATLRLALSTDTQYF
>NA|TRBJ1-3|18|TRBD1|TRBV4-3
TGCGCCAGCAGCCAAGTAGGCAGCAGGGGGAAGACTGGAAACACCATATATTTT
CASSQVGSRGKTGNTIYF
>NA|TRBJ1-1|13|NA|TRBV19
TGTGCCAGTAGTATCAAAGGACAGCTTGAAGCTTTCTTT
CASSIKGQLEAFF
>NA|TRBJ1-2|15|NA|TRBV6-5
TGTGCCAGCAGTTACAAAGGCGAGGTCGATTATGGCTACACCTTC
CASSYKGEVDYGYTF
>NA|TRBJ1-1|16|TRBD1|TRBV19
TGTGCCAGTAGTATGGCAGGGGGCAGGGGGAACACTGAAGCTTTCTTT
CASSMAGGRGNTEAFF
>few|TRBJ1-3|14|NA|TRBV5-1
TGCGCCAGCAGCCGCGATAACTCTGGAAACACCATATATTTT
CASSRDNSGNTIYF
>NA|TRBJ2-2|16|TRBD1|TRBV6-2/TRBV6-3
TGTGCCAGCAGTTCCTGGACAGGATCGGTAACCGGGGAGCTGTTTTTT
CASSSWTGSVTGELFF
>NA|TRBJ1-1|16|NA|TRBV4-2
TGTGCCAGCAGCCAATCCGACGGGGGAATAGTAACTGAAGCTTTCTTT
CASSQSDGGIVTEAFF
>NA|TRBJ1-3|19|NA|TRBV28
TGTGCCAGCAGTTTGAGATTGGCGGGGAGCCGCCGATCCGGAAACACCATATATTTT
CASSLRLAGSRRSGNTIYF
>NA|TRBJ1-1|14|TRBD1|TRBV19
TGTGCCAGTAGTTGGACAGGGCAGAACACTGAAGCTTTCTTT
CASSWTGQNTEAFF
>NA|TRBJ1-2|14|NA|TRBV7-2
TGTGCCAGCAGCTTAGGTTCGGGAGACTATGGCTACACCTTC
CASSLGSGDYGYTF
>once|TRBJ2-3|18|NA|TRBV21-1
TGTGCCAGCAGCAAGGGGACTAGCGGGAGGGCCGGAGCAGATACGCAGTATTTT
CASSKGTSGRAGADTQYF
>NA|TRBJ1-3|15|NA|TRBV7-2
TGTGCCAGCAGCTTGACAGGCTTCTCTGGAAACACCATATATTTT
CASSLTGFSGNTIYF
>few|TRBJ1-2|14|NA|TRBV5-5
TGTGCCAGCAGCCTTGGGGACCTGGGAGGTGGCTACACCTTC
CASSLGDLGGGYTF
>NA|TRBJ2-6|19|TRBD1|TRBV6-1
TGTGCCAGCAGTGAACAAGGACAGGGGAGTTATACTGGGGCCAACGTCCTGACTTTC
CASSEQGQGSYTGANVLTF
>NA|TRBJ2-7|14|TRBD1|TRBV6-6
TGTGCCAGCAGTTCGGGACAGGGGGGCTACGAGCAGTACTTC
CASSSGQGGYEQYF
>NA|TRBJ1-1|15|NA|TRBV28
TGTGCCAGCAGTTTTCTACAGGGACGGAACACTGAAGCTTTCTTT
CASSFLQGRNTEAFF
>NA|TRBJ1-5|15|NA|TRBV6-2/TRBV6-3
TGTGCCAGCAGTTTCCAGGGGATGAGCAATCAGCCCCAGCATTTT
CASSFQGMSNQPQHF
>NA|TRBJ1-1|16|TRBD1|TRBV14
TGTGCCAGCAGCCCCCTCTCGACAGGGGCGAACACTGAAGCTTTCTTT
CASSPLSTGANTEAFF
>NA|TRBJ2-1|16|TRBD2|TRBV5-1
TGCGCCAGCAGCTTGATTAACGGGGGGAACCCCAATGAGCAGTTCTTC
CASSLINGGNPNEQFF
>NA|TRBJ1-1|15|NA|TRBV19
TGTGCCAGTACCCCCCCAGGGGTAGGGAACACTGAAGCTTTCTTT
CASTPPGVGNTEAFF
>few|TRBJ2-1|20|TRBD2|TRBV9
TGTGCCAGCAGCGTAGAATCTTCCCACGAGAGCGGGGGGGCCCCCAATGAGCAGTTCTTC
CASSVESSHESGGAPNEQFF
>NA|TRBJ2-3|14|NA|TRBV7-2
TGTGCCAGCAGCTTACTTCAGAGCACAGATACGCAGTATTTT
CASSLLQSTDTQYF
>NA|TRBJ1-2|17|TRBD1|TRBV19
TGTGCCAGTAGTATAGGGTCTAGGACAGGTTTAAACTATGGCTACACCTTC
CASSIGSRTGLNYGYTF
>NA|TRBJ1-6|16|TRBD1|TRBV4-3
TGCGCCAGCAGCCAGCAGGGGGCTGGCGCGGGATCACCCCTCCACTTT
CASSQQGAGAGSPLHF
>NA|TRBJ2-7|12|TRBD1|TRBV28
TGTGCCAGCAGTCGGGACAGCTACGAGCAGTACTTC
CASSRDSYEQYF